This entry lists 11 T cell receptor beta chains sequenced from one sample in a study of shared clonotypes between healthy human individuals. Some clones are missing from TCRdb's copy, which holds only in-frame ones; the method was immunoSEQ multiplex PCR. The sample contains 2 million to 2.5 million clones, about 94% of which appear only once. The sequenced sample was naive CD4+ T cells sorted from blood. Subset noted: CD45RA+ positively selected. These receptors were obtained from a man aged 18 to 29 in good health.

This chain uses TRBV7-8 with TRBJ2-1; 8 bases are shared with TRBD2. J was trimmed by 8 bases and V by 2 bases; bases with no gene match: 14. This CDR3 region has 17 residues. Germline CDR1 reads SGHVS; CDR2 reads FQNEAQ. CDR3 nucleotide sequence: TGTGCCAGCAGCTTAAGGAGGTGGCTAGCGGGCTTGGATGAGCAGTTCTTC. Its translation: CASSLRRWLAGLDEQFF.

The chain is built from TRBV19 and TRBJ2-5; D may be TRBD1 or TRBD2 (5 bases each). CDR1 and CDR2 from the germline V gene are LNHDA and SQIVND (reference sequence). The CDR3 covers 14 residues. With 4 bases removed from V and 5 bases from J, the gap between germline ends came to 14 bases. The CDR3: CASSRAGWRETQYF. CDR3 nucleotide sequence: TGTGCCAGTAGTAGGGCAGGGTGGAGGGAGACCCAGTACTTC.

V and J are TRBV30 and TRBJ2-2; 10 nucleotides align to TRBD2. The germline CDR1 and CDR2 sequences are GTSNPN and SVGIG (reference sequence). The J segment lost 3 bases and the V segment lost 4 bases, leaving 5 bases of the junction unmatched. CDR3 size: 15 residues. The CDR3 nucleotides read TGTGCCTGGACATCTAGCGGGGGACACACCGGGGAGCTGTTTTTT. Translating it yields CAWTSSGGHTGELFF.

The rearrangement links TRBV28 to TRBJ1-6; tentative D call: TRBD1 (6 bases). The CDR3 loop spans 15 amino acids. Germline CDR1 is MDHEN and CDR2 is SYDVKM. V lost 5 bases and J lost 7, with 15 bases in between. In DNA form, the CDR3 reads TGTGCCAGCAGTCCCCTGGGACAAGGGAATTCACCCCTCCACTTT. It translates to CASSPLGQGNSPLHF.

V is TRBV7-3 and J is TRBJ2-1, with TRBD2 matching 13 bases. The CDR3 runs to 16 residues. CDR1 and CDR2 (germline): SGHTA, FQGTGA. V trimming: 5 bases; J trimming: 4 bases; junction bases outside the gene matches: 5. In DNA form, the CDR3 reads TGTGCCAGCAGCCGTACTAGCGGGGGGGAGTACAATGAGCAGTTCTTC. Its protein product is CASSRTSGGEYNEQFF. The entire variable domain, with the rest obtained from reference TRBV7-3 and TRBJ2-1, is as follows: GAGVSQTPSNKVTEKGKYVELRCDPISGHTALYWYRQSLGQGPEFLIYFQGTGAADDSGLPNDRFFAVRPEGSVSTLKIQRTERGDSAVYLCASSRTSGGEYNEQFFGPGTRLTVL.

This chain connects TRBV27 to TRBJ2-3; no clear D gene. Looked up from germline, CDR1 is MNHEY and CDR2 is SMNVEV (reference sequence). The CDR3 runs to 11 residues. Trimming shortened V by 7 bases and J by 9 bases, and 11 bases separated the two germline ends. CDR3 nucleotides: TGTGCCAGCACCCTTGTGAGAACGCAGTATTTT. Amino acid sequence: CASTLVRTQYF.

The V gene is TRBV18, the J gene TRBJ2-7; no clear D. V was clipped by 2 bases and J by 6 bases, with 14 bases between them. This CDR3 is built from 14 residues. Germline V gives CDR1 KGHSH, CDR2 LQKENI. This CDR3 is CASSPMSVFGEQYF. As DNA, the CDR3 is TGTGCCAGCTCACCAATGTCCGTCTTTGGCGAGCAGTACTTC.

The chain carries TRBV5-6 and TRBJ2-7, with TRBD1 matching 7 bases. J was trimmed by 6 bases and V by 4 bases; bases with no gene match: 4. This CDR3 comprises 12 residues. Germline V gene sequence: CDR1 SGHDT, CDR2 YYEEEE. The CDR3 nucleotides are TGTGCCAGCAGCGCCTACAGGGGCGAGCAGTACTTC. It encodes CASSAYRGEQYF.

The J gene is TRBJ2-7, the V gene TRBV7-9, with TRBD1 matching over 7 bases. J was trimmed by 2 bases and V by 0 bases; bases with no gene match: 10. Germline V gene lookup returns CDR1 SEHNR and CDR2 FQNEAQ (reference sequence). CDR3 length: 17 residues. The CDR3, as DNA: TGTGCCAGCAGCTTAGCCCTGCCGGGACAGTCTACCTACGAGCAGTACTTC. Translating gives CASSLALPGQSTYEQYF.

Worth noting for this clone: Other DNA sequences in this specimen translate into the identical CDR3. The chain has TRBV5-1 and TRBJ1-2, with D uncertain. V lost 0 bases to trimming and J lost 0 bases, with 9 bases between them. CDR1 is SGHRS, CDR2 YFSETQ, per germline. This CDR3 is 15 amino acids long. The CDR3 is CASSLGGEANYGYTF. CDR3 DNA sequence: TGCGCCAGCAGCTTGGGTGGAGAAGCTAACTATGGCTACACCTTC.

The gene calls are TRBV5-4 and TRBJ2-1; 14 nucleotides line up with TRBD2. V lost 4 bases, J lost 10 bases, and 7 bases stayed unmatched. The CDR3 extends over 15 amino acids. The germline CDR1 and CDR2 sequences are SGHNT and YYREEE (reference sequence). This CDR3 reads CASSQTSGGAMEQFF. In DNA form, the CDR3 reads TGTGCCAGCAGCCAGACTAGCGGGGGGGCGATGGAGCAGTTCTTC.